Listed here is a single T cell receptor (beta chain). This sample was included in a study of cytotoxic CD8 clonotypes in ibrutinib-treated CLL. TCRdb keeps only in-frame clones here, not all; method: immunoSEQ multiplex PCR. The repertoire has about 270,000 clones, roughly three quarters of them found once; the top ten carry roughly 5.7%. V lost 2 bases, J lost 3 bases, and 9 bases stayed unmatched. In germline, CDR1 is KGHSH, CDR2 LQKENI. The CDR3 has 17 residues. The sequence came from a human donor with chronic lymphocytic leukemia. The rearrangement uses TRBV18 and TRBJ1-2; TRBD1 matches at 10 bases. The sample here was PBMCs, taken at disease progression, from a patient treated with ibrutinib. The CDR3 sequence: CASSPTPPTGGHYGYTF. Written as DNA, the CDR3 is TGTGCCAGCTCACCAACTCCACCGACAGGGGGCCACTATGGCTACACCTTC.